Below are 26 T cell receptor beta chains sequenced from a single sample in a study of monozygotic twins with cystic fibrosis. Profiled with immunoSEQ multiplex PCR; TCRdb holds only in-frame clones, not every one. Of about 30,000 clones in the sample, less than 95% were seen once. The sequencing sample was made of blood. These receptors were taken from a girl aged 2 to 9 with cystic fibrosis.

This sequence joins TRBV10-3 and TRBJ2-7; D possibly matches TRBD1 or TRBD2 (5 bases each). CDR3 length: 15 residues. Trimming removed 8 bases at V and 5 bases at J, with 22 bases between. Germline V CDR1 and CDR2: ENHRY, SYGVKD. For the CDR3, the DNA is TGTGCCATCCAATTGCCGGGACCTTTAACACACGAGCAGTACTTC. Encoded protein: CAIQLPGPLTHEQYF.

The chain carries TRBV9 and TRBJ1-5, with TRBD1 identical over 9 bases. The CDR3 runs to 15 residues. Germline values: CDR1 SGDLS, CDR2 YYNGEE. J lost 4 bases, V lost 0 bases, and 2 bases had no gene match. The DNA of the CDR3 is TGTGCCAGCAGCGTAGGGGACAGGGATAATCAGCCCCAGCATTTT. Translating gives CASSVGDRDNQPQHF.

The rearrangement uses TRBV5-1 and TRBJ1-1; TRBD1 matches 8 bases. CDR1 is SGHRS and CDR2 is YFSETQ in the germline V gene. V dropped 0 bases and J dropped 4; count of bases not matched to a gene: 5. The CDR3 contains 15 residues. In DNA form, the CDR3 reads TGCGCCAGCAGCTTGGACGGCAGGGGGCTCACTGAAGCTTTCTTT. Translating gives CASSLDGRGLTEAFF. The variable domain in full, completed from reference TRBV5-1 and TRBJ1-1, reads KAGVTQTPRYLIKTRGQQVTLSCSPISGHRSVSWYQQTPGQGLQFLFEYFSETQRNKGNFPGRFSGRQFSNSRSEMNVSTLELGDSALYLCASSLDGRGLTEAFFGQGTRLTVV.

This chain connects TRBV7-9 to TRBJ1-1; TRBD1 agrees at 9 bases. The V gene end was trimmed by 4 bases and the J gene end by 3 bases; junction bases not matched to a gene: 3. Germline V gene data show CDR1 as SEHNR and CDR2 as FQNEAQ (reference sequence). The CDR3 runs to 14 residues. CDR3 in amino acids: CASSSGQGYTEAFF. The CDR3 nucleotides read TGTGCCAGCAGCTCGGGACAGGGCTACACTGAAGCTTTCTTT.

The chain combines TRBV6-5 with TRBJ1-4; no reliable D call. The CDR3 extends over 14 amino acids. V was shortened by 3 bases and J by 6 bases, with 11 bases between the two germline ends. Germline values: CDR1 MNHEY, CDR2 SVGAGI. CDR3 nucleotides: TGTGCCAGCAGTTATACCCTATTGGATGAAAAACTGTTTTTT. Its protein is CASSYTLLDEKLFF.

This sequence joins TRBV6-5 and TRBJ2-7, with D unresolved. Germline assignment: CDR1 MNHEY and CDR2 SVGAGI. The CDR3 is 15 residues long. Trimming left V 2 bases short and J 5 bases short, with 16 bases between. The CDR3 sequence is CASSYRAGDWDEQYF. The CDR3 DNA reads as TGTGCCAGCAGTTACCGGGCCGGCGACTGGGACGAGCAGTACTTC.

The chain employs TRBV6-5 and TRBJ1-2, with D hard to call. CDR1 is MNHEY and CDR2 is SVGAGI in the germline V gene. The CDR3 covers 15 residues. V was shortened by 8 bases and J by 0 bases, with 16 bases between the two germline ends. CDR3 nucleotide sequence: TGTGCCAGCCTCCCCGGGAGGCTCTCTAACTATGGCTACACCTTC. Protein sequence: CASLPGRLSNYGYTF.

This chain connects TRBV30 to TRBJ2-1; possibly TRBD2 for D (5 bases). V lost 2 bases and J lost 12, with 14 bases in between. This CDR3 spans 12 amino acids. From germline, CDR1 is GTSNPN and CDR2 SVGIG (reference sequence). The CDR3 loop reads CAWSPRVSGQFF. CDR3 bases: TGTGCCTGGAGTCCGAGGGTATCTGGGCAGTTCTTC.

The chain has TRBV5-4 and TRBJ2-7, with D perhaps matching TRBD1 or TRBD2 (5 bases each). V lost 2 bases, J lost 0 bases, and 12 bases lay in between. The CDR3 consists of 15 residues. The germline V gene has CDR1 SGHNT and CDR2 YYREEE (reference sequence). In DNA, the CDR3 is TGTGCCAGCAGCTTCGGGGCTGGAAGCTCCTACGAGCAGTACTTC. Protein: CASSFGAGSSYEQYF.

The chain uses TRBV25-1 and TRBJ2-7; TRBD2 is a possible D gene (5 bases). The length of the CDR3 is 14 residues. CDR1 is MGHDK, CDR2 SYGVNS, per germline. The V end was cut by 7 bases, the J end by 2 bases, with 15 bases between. The CDR3 region is CASTYARTPYEQYF. The CDR3 coding sequence is TGTGCCAGCACATACGCGCGGACTCCCTACGAGCAGTACTTC.

V gene TRBV5-5 combines with J gene TRBJ2-7; 7 bases match TRBD2. V lost 2 bases to trimming and J lost 0 bases; unmatched junction nucleotides: 2. The CDR3 is 14 amino acids. Germline V gene lookup returns CDR1 SGHKS and CDR2 YYEKEE (reference sequence). DNA for the CDR3: TGTGCCAGCAGCTTTCGCGGGGGCTCCTACGAGCAGTACTTC. Protein sequence: CASSFRGGSYEQYF.

The V gene is TRBV29-1, the J gene TRBJ1-2, with 9 bases aligning to TRBD1. Per the germline V gene, CDR1 is SQVTM and CDR2 is ANQGSEA. The CDR3 length is 15 residues. V was clipped by 3 bases and J by 2 bases; unmatched bases: 7. The CDR3 region has the DNA TGCAGCGTTGATGGGGCGACAGGGGGAAACTATGGCTACACCTTC. Translating it yields CSVDGATGGNYGYTF.

The sample holds one count of this clone. The rearrangement joins TRBV2 to TRBJ2-5; D is tentatively TRBD1 or TRBD2 (5 bases each). The CDR3 runs 16 residues. Germline lookup yields CDR1 SNHLY and CDR2 FYNNEI. Between the trimmed V and J ends, which lost 2 bases and 1 base, there was a span of 14 bases. This chain's CDR3 is CASSERWGRVQETQYF. The CDR3 DNA follows: TGTGCCAGCAGTGAAAGGTGGGGACGGGTCCAAGAGACCCAGTACTTC.

The CDR3 bases are TGTGCCGCATACGTTAGCTCCTATAATTCACCCCTCCACTTT. Its protein is CAAYVSSYNSPLHF. The chain combines TRBV30 with TRBJ1-6; D is uncertain. CDR3 size: 14 residues. V shed 8 bases and J shed 0 bases, with 11 bases lying between them. Germline-derived CDR1 and CDR2 are GTSNPN and SVGIG (reference sequence).

This clone has only one observation. The V gene is TRBV2, the J gene TRBJ2-3; 8 nucleotides line up with TRBD2. V lost 0 bases and J lost 6; bases outside the gene matches: 5. From germline, CDR1 is SNHLY and CDR2 FYNNEI. The CDR3 has 15 amino acids. The CDR3 nucleotides read TGTGCCAGCAGTGAAGCGGCGGGGGGCTATGATACGCAGTATTTT. Encoded protein: CASSEAAGGYDTQYF.

The genes are TRBV6-1 and TRBJ1-1, with 8 bases identical to TRBD1. V lost 7 bases, J lost 5 bases, and 9 bases stayed unmatched. Germline CDR1 reads MNHNS; CDR2 reads SASEGT. The CDR3 loop spans 14 amino acids. The DNA of the CDR3 is TGTGCCAGCATGGGTACAGGGGGAGGTACTGAAGCTTTCTTT. This translates into CASMGTGGGTEAFF.

The gene calls are TRBV5-8 and TRBJ2-7; D remains unclear. Germline V gene sequence: CDR1 SGHTS, CDR2 YDEGEE. The germline V and J ends were trimmed by 3 bases and 0 bases, with 16 bases remaining between them. This CDR3 contains 16 residues. The CDR3 loop is CASSYPMGGASYEQYF. For the CDR3, the DNA is TGTGCCAGCAGCTACCCCATGGGCGGCGCCTCCTACGAGCAGTACTTC.

The chain employs TRBV4-3 and TRBJ1-1; D call uncertain. There are 13 residues in the CDR3. Trimming pared 0 bases from V and 9 bases from J, leaving 11 bases between. CDR1 and CDR2 (germline): LGHNA, YSLEER. Here the CDR3 DNA reads TGCGCCAGCAGCCAAGATAGGGCGGACCAAGCTTTCTTT. Translation gives CASSQDRADQAFF.

Only one count was recorded for this clone. The chain has TRBV2 and TRBJ2-3; TRBD2 agrees at 7 bases. The CDR3 is 13 residues long. Germline V CDR1 and CDR2: SNHLY, FYNNEI. V was clipped by 5 bases and J by 3 bases; unmatched bases: 2. CDR3: CASSRLATDTQYF. CDR3 in DNA: TGTGCCAGCAGTAGACTAGCTACAGATACGCAGTATTTT.

This clone was picked up a small number of times. V usage is TRBV12-5 and J usage is TRBJ1-1; D is unclear. V was clipped by 1 base and J by 1 base, with 10 bases between them. The V gene's germline CDR1 is LGHNT and CDR2 FRNRAP. The CDR3 length is 15 residues. CDR3 sequence reads: CASGLDSRTNTEAFF. The CDR3 DNA sequence: TGTGCTAGTGGTTTGGACAGTAGGACGAACACTGAAGCTTTCTTT.

V usage is TRBV18 and J usage is TRBJ2-1, with 11 bases fitting TRBD1. CDR1 and CDR2 from the germline V gene are KGHSH and LQKENI. CDR3 length equals 16 residues. Trimming removed 0 bases from V and 3 bases from J; junction bases left unmatched: 1. CDR3 in amino acids: CASSPPGQGDYNEQFF. CDR3 in DNA: TGTGCCAGCTCACCACCGGGACAGGGGGACTACAATGAGCAGTTCTTC.

V and J are TRBV27 and TRBJ1-5, with D possibly matching TRBD1 (5 bases). CDR3 size: 15 residues. Trimming shortened V by 5 bases and J by 6 bases, and 17 bases separated the two germline ends. CDR1 is MNHEY and CDR2 is SMNVEV in the germline V gene (reference sequence). The CDR3 reads CASSSRGAFGQPQHF. The CDR3, as DNA: TGTGCCAGCAGTAGCCGTGGGGCTTTCGGTCAGCCCCAGCATTTT.

The chain links TRBV29-1 to TRBJ2-1; 11 bases line up with TRBD2. With V trimmed by 0 bases and J by 2 bases, 0 bases remained unmatched. The CDR3 contains 15 residues. Germline CDR1 SQVTM, CDR2 ANQGSEA. The CDR3 DNA reads as TGCAGCGTTGAAGATAGCGGGGGGGCCTACAATGAGCAGTTCTTC. It specifies CSVEDSGGAYNEQFF.

V and J are TRBV9 and TRBJ1-1; D unresolved. Between the trimmed V and J ends, which lost 3 bases and 4 bases, there was a span of 7 bases. The CDR3 has 12 amino acids. The germline V gene encodes CDR1 SGDLS and CDR2 YYNGEE. Here the CDR3 reads CASSARVTEAFF. The CDR3, as DNA: TGTGCCAGCAGCGCCAGAGTCACTGAAGCTTTCTTT.

This chain connects TRBV2 to TRBJ2-7; 11 bases match TRBD2. V shed 7 bases, J shed 5 bases, and the junction held 7 bases outside the gene matches. Germline V CDR1 and CDR2: SNHLY, FYNNEI. The CDR3 contains 14 residues. CDR3 amino acids: CASKDSGGANEQYF. The CDR3 DNA is TGTGCCAGCAAAGATAGCGGGGGGGCCAACGAGCAGTACTTC.

The rearrangement uses TRBV9 and TRBJ2-1; 10 bases line up with TRBD2. CDR3 size: 18 residues. Unmatched junction bases numbered 20, after V lost 4 bases and J lost 10 bases. CDR1 and CDR2 from the germline V gene are SGDLS and YYNGEE. CDR3 amino acids: CASSLTGAPAGGAREQFF. Here the CDR3 DNA reads TGTGCCAGCAGCCTTACGGGTGCCCCAGCGGGGGGGGCCAGGGAGCAGTTCTTC.